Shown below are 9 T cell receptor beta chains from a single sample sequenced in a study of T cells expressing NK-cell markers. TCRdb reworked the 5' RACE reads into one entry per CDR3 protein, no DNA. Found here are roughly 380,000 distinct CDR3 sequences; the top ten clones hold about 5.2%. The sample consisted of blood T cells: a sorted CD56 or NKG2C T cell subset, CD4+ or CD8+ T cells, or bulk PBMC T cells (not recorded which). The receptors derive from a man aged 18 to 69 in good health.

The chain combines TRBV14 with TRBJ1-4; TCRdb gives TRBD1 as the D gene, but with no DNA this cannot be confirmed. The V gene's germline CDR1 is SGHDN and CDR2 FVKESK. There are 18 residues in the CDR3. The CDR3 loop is CASSSFRDRATTNEKLFF.

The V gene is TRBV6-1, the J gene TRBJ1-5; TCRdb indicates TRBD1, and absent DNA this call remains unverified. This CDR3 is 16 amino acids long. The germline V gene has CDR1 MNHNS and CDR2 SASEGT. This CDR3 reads CASSQYRGTSNQPQHF.

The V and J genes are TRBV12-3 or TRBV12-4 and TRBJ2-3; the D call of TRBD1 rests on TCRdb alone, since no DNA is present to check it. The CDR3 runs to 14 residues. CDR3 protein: CASSLSRRGDTQYF.

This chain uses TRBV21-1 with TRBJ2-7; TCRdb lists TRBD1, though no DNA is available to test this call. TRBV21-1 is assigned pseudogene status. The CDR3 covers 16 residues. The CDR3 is CASTLLHPTGAYEQYF.

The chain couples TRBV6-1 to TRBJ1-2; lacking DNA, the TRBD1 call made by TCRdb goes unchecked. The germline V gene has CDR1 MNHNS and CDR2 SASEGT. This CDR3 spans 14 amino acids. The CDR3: CASRGDRGYYGYTF.

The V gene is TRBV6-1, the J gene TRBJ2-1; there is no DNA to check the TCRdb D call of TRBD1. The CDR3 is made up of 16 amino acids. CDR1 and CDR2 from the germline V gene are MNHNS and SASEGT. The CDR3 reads CASSEMQGQGRNEQFF.

The chain's CDR3 is CASSKGAVSPLHF. The chain recombines TRBV18 with TRBJ1-6; the TRBD1 assignment by TCRdb is unverifiable without DNA. CDR3 length equals 13 residues. Germline CDR1 and CDR2: KGHSH and LQKENI.

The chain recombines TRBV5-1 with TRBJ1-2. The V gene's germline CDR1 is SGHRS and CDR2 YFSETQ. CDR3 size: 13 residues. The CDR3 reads CASSLVGSRSYTF.

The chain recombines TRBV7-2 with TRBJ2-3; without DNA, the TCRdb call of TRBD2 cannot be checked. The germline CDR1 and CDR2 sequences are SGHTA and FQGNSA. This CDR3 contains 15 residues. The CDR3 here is CASSLQLVGSDTQYF.